This is a list of T cell receptor beta chains from one sample in a study of cytomegalovirus exposure and HLA in healthy donors. Profiled with immunoSEQ multiplex PCR; TCRdb holds only in-frame clones, not every one. The table lists more than 150,000 clones, roughly four fifths of them singletons. The specimen sequenced was PBMCs. These TCRs come from a woman younger than 35 in good health and CMV-seronegative. CDR3s include the opening cysteine and the closing phenylalanine or tryptophan. D genes are given only for firm matches. For some rows the clone size is stated as once, few or many, or as a class when expanded; others skip it.

cdr3_aa cdr3_nt j_call d_call v_call clone_size
CASSEIWVVRDTGELFF TGTGCCAGCAGTGAAATTTGGGTAGTCCGGGACACCGGGGAGCTGTTTTTT TRBJ2-2 - TRBV6-1 -
CASSGEGTGGGQPQHF TGTGCCAGCAGTGGAGAGGGGACAGGGGGCGGTCAGCCCCAGCATTTT TRBJ1-5 TRBD1 TRBV2 -
CSVDGLAFDEQYF TGCAGCGTTGATGGATTAGCGTTTGACGAGCAGTACTTC TRBJ2-7 - TRBV29-1 -
CASSSGYGYTF TGTGCCAGCAGCTCAGGCTATGGCTACACCTTC TRBJ1-2 - TRBV27 -
CASSQGGAGSDTQYF TGTGCCAGCAGCCAAGGCGGCGCAGGGTCAGATACGCAGTATTTT TRBJ2-3 - TRBV4-2 -
CSARRGGETQYF TGCAGCGCCAGGAGGGGAGGAGAGACCCAGTACTTC TRBJ2-5 - TRBV29-1 -
CASSIADYGYTF TGTGCCAGTAGTATCGCAGACTATGGCTACACCTTC TRBJ1-2 - TRBV19 once
CASSLRDNSPLHF TGTGCCAGCAGCTTACGAGATAATTCACCCCTCCACTTT TRBJ1-6 - TRBV7-9 few
CASKETGMLNEKLFF TGTGCCAGCAAGGAGACAGGGATGCTCAATGAAAAACTGTTTTTT TRBJ1-4 TRBD1 TRBV6-1 -
CAGFRGAGRDTQYF TGTGCCGGTTTTCGGGGGGCGGGTAGGGATACGCAGTATTTT TRBJ2-3 - TRBV21-1 -
CASSIVGGGSEAFF TGTGCCAGTAGTATAGTTGGAGGAGGGAGTGAAGCTTTCTTT TRBJ1-1 - TRBV19 -
CASGRFLNEQFF TGTGCCAGCGGGCGCTTTCTCAATGAGCAGTTCTTC TRBJ2-1 - TRBV6-1 few
CASSPGTRAYNEQFF TGTGCCAGCAGTCCCGGGACTAGGGCTTACAATGAGCAGTTCTTC TRBJ2-1 TRBD2 TRBV7-9 -
CASSTFSGENYEQYF TGTGCCAGCAGCACCTTTTCGGGGGAAAACTACGAGCAGTACTTC TRBJ2-7 - TRBV7-6 -
CASWGRITGELFF TGCGCCAGCTGGGGGAGGATCACCGGGGAGCTGTTTTTT TRBJ2-2 - TRBV5-1 -
CASSTHRGLDYGYTF TGTGCCAGCAGTACACACAGGGGGCTCGACTATGGCTACACCTTC TRBJ1-2 TRBD1 TRBV27 -
CASSLSGGAGANVLTF TGTGCCAGCAGTTTATCAGGGGGCGCTGGGGCCAACGTCCTGACTTTC TRBJ2-6 TRBD1 TRBV27 -
CASSSLTGNTGELFF TGCGCCAGCAGCTCCCTCACAGGGAACACCGGGGAGCTGTTTTTT TRBJ2-2 - TRBV5-1 -